The rows below give T cell receptor beta chains drawn from one sample of a study of cytomegalovirus exposure and HLA in healthy donors. Clones were read by immunoSEQ multiplex PCR, and TCRdb kept only the in-frame ones, dropping some. The table shows 75,000 to 95,000 clones, with 65% to 80% occurring only once. The material sequenced was PBMCs. The receptor source for this set is a human donor in good health. Each CDR3 is given with its conserved first and last residue. The D gene is left open where the match is weak. Only part of the rows carry a size: once, few, many, or a class if the clone is expanded.

abundance	v_gene	d_gene	j_gene	CDR3nt	CDR3aa
.	TRBV6-5	.	TRBJ2-1	TGTGCCAGCAGGTCTATCAATGAGCAGTTCTTC	CASRSINEQFF
.	TRBV6-5	.	TRBJ2-3	TGTGCCAGCAGTTACGCTAGCAGTGGCACAGATACGCAGTATTTT	CASSYASSGTDTQYF
.	TRBV5-1	TRBD1	TRBJ1-1	TGCGCCAGCAGCCACAGGGGGCGCCACACTGAAGCTTTCTTT	CASSHRGRHTEAFF
.	TRBV7-9	TRBD1	TRBJ1-6	TGTGCCAGCAGCTTAACGGGACAGGAAAATTCACCCCTCCACTTT	CASSLTGQENSPLHF
.	TRBV13	.	TRBJ1-2	TGTGCCAGCAGCTTAGAAGGTGGAGAATATTTCTTC	CASSLEGGEYFF
.	TRBV5-6	.	TRBJ1-2	TGTGCCAGCAGTCCAGGGTATGGCTACACCTTC	CASSPGYGYTF
.	TRBV25-1	.	TRBJ1-1	TGTGCCAGCAGTGAATTAGGCAGGGGAGAATCGAACACTGAAGCTTTCTTT	CASSELGRGESNTEAFF
.	TRBV5-1	TRBD2	TRBJ2-1	TGCGCCAGCAGCTATTATAGCGGGGGGGCCGGTGAGCAGTTCTTC	CASSYYSGGAGEQFF
few	TRBV29-1	TRBD1	TRBJ2-1	TGCAGCGCCAGGGGACAGGGCGATGAGCAGTTCTTC	CSARGQGDEQFF
few	TRBV7-6	TRBD2	TRBJ2-7	TGTGCCAGCAGCCGCGGGGGGGCCTCCGAGCAGTACTTC	CASSRGGASEQYF
.	TRBV5-1	TRBD1	TRBJ2-3	TGCGCCAGCAGCCAGGGGACAGGGAGGCATACGCAGTATTTT	CASSQGTGRHTQYF
.	TRBV2	.	TRBJ2-7	TGTGCCAGCAGTGTGATTAAGACAGGCTCTTCCTACGAGCAGTACTTC	CASSVIKTGSSYEQYF
few	TRBV9	.	TRBJ2-1	TGTGCCAGCAGCGTAGAAGGGGCTCTTGACAATGAGCAGTTCTTC	CASSVEGALDNEQFF
.	TRBV10-2	.	TRBJ1-2	TGCGCCAGCAGCCGGGACACGAGGGGCTACACCTTC	CASSRDTRGYTF
.	TRBV25-1	TRBD1	TRBJ1-2	TGTGCCAGCAGTCCCGGGACAGGCCGGGGGTATGGCTACACCTTC	CASSPGTGRGYGYTF
once	TRBV6-5	.	TRBJ1-4	TGTGCCAGCACCTCGGGGGGATTAAGTGAAAAACTGTTTTTT	CASTSGGLSEKLFF
.	TRBV7-9	.	TRBJ1-1	TGTGCCAGCAGCTCCTACAGGGCTTCAAGTGAAGCTTTCTTT	CASSSYRASSEAFF
.	TRBV5-1	TRBD1	TRBJ2-2	TGCGCCAGCAGCTTGGTGACAGGGGGCAGCGGGGAGCTGTTTTTT	CASSLVTGGSGELFF
.	TRBV6-5	.	TRBJ1-1	TGTGCCAGCAGGTCACAGAGCACTGAAGCTTTCTTT	CASRSQSTEAFF
.	TRBV6-5	TRBD1	TRBJ2-7	TGTGCCAGCAGCTTCGGGGGGACAGGGGCGGGGGAGCAGTACTTC	CASSFGGTGAGEQYF
once	TRBV11-2	TRBD1	TRBJ1-6	TGTGCCAGCAGCTCCGGACAGGGACCCTACTTT	CASSSGQGPYF
.	TRBV6-5	.	TRBJ2-1	TGTGCCACCCTAGGGGCGGGGACTGAGCAGTTCTTC	CATLGAGTEQFF
.	TRBV27	.	TRBJ1-3	TGTGCCAGCAGTCGCAGGGGCTCTGGAAACACCATATATTTT	CASSRRGSGNTIYF
.	TRBV29-1	TRBD1	TRBJ1-4	TGCAGCGTTGCTATGACAGGGTCTAATGAAAAACTGTTTTTT	CSVAMTGSNEKLFF
.	TRBV11-2	.	TRBJ2-3	TGTGCCAGCAGCGCCCTGACCCTACAGAGCACAGATACGCAGTATTTT	CASSALTLQSTDTQYF
.	TRBV6-5	.	TRBJ1-1	TGTGCCAGCAGCCCTCATGGGGAGTACACTGAAGCTTTCTTT	CASSPHGEYTEAFF
once	TRBV7-7	TRBD2	TRBJ2-2	TGTGCTAGCAGCCCCAGGGGGGGTCTAGCGGGGCGGCTGAACACCGGGGAGCTGTTTTTT	CASSPRGGLAGRLNTGELFF
.	TRBV28	.	TRBJ2-1	TGTGCCAGCAGTCAAATCCTAAGCTCCTACAATGAGCAGTTCTTC	CASSQILSSYNEQFF
.	TRBV7-2	TRBD2	TRBJ2-5	TGTGCCAGCAGCTATCTGACTAGCGGGGAACAAGAGACCCAGTACTTC	CASSYLTSGEQETQYF
.	TRBV6-1	.	TRBJ1-4	TGTGCCAGCACCCGGATGGGAGGGACTAATGAAAAACTGTTTTTT	CASTRMGGTNEKLFF
.	TRBV6-5	TRBD2	TRBJ2-7	TGTGCCAGCAGTTACCTGACTAGCGGGGGGGCGGGCGAGCAGTACTTC	CASSYLTSGGAGEQYF
once	TRBV6-5	TRBD1	TRBJ1-5	TGTGCCAGCATTGGCAGGGGGACCCGCAATCAGCCCCAGCATTTT	CASIGRGTRNQPQHF
.	TRBV25-1	.	TRBJ1-6	TGTGCCAGCAGTGAACACAGGGATAATTCACCCCTCCACTTT	CASSEHRDNSPLHF
.	TRBV2	.	TRBJ2-1	TGTGCCAGCAGTTCGAACACATACAATGAGCAGTTCTTC	CASSSNTYNEQFF
.	TRBV6-5	.	TRBJ1-5	TGTGCCAGCAGGGTCGGGAATCAGCCCCAGCATTTT	CASRVGNQPQHF
.	TRBV27	TRBD2	TRBJ2-3	TGTGCCAGCAGTTTCCGCGGACTAGCGGGGGGGCTCTTGGTCGCAGATACGCAGTATTTT	CASSFRGLAGGLLVADTQYF
.	TRBV10-3	.	TRBJ1-1	TGTGCCATCAGTGAGGACAGAGAGAACACTGAAGCTTTCTTT	CAISEDRENTEAFF
.	TRBV27	.	TRBJ1-2	TGTGCCAGCACCCCTTACGCGGGGGTGAGGTATGGCTACACCTTC	CASTPYAGVRYGYTF
.	TRBV19	TRBD1	TRBJ2-7	TGTGCCAGTAGTATCGGGACAGGGTCCCCTCTCGAGCAGTACTTC	CASSIGTGSPLEQYF
.	TRBV6-6	TRBD1	TRBJ2-2	TGTGCCAGCACAGGGGGTTCTGGGACCGGGGAGCTGTTTTTT	CASTGGSGTGELFF
.	TRBV6-5	.	TRBJ2-3	TGTGCCAGCACCCCCCCTGGCACAGATACGCAGTATTTT	CASTPPGTDTQYF
.	TRBV23-1	TRBD1	TRBJ1-5	TGCGCCAGCAGTCACCCGACAGGGAATAGCAATCAGCCCCAGCATTTT	CASSHPTGNSNQPQHF
.	TRBV6-6	.	TRBJ1-5	TGTGCCAGCAGCCGGACAACCGATCAGCCCCAGCATTTT	CASSRTTDQPQHF
once	TRBV7-7	.	TRBJ1-5	TGTGCTAGCAGCTTGAGGGAAAATCAGCCCCAGCATTTT	CASSLRENQPQHF
few	TRBV5-1	TRBD1	TRBJ2-1	TGCGCCAGCAGCCCCTTGACAGGGTCGTATGAGCAGTTCTTC	CASSPLTGSYEQFF
.	TRBV11-2	TRBD2	TRBJ2-7	TGTGCCACGGGACGCTCCTTGGGACTAGCTGTCAGGGAGCAGTACTTC	CATGRSLGLAVREQYF
.	TRBV6-1	.	TRBJ2-7	TGTGCCAGCAGCCAGACAGTCTCCTACGAGCAGTACTTC	CASSQTVSYEQYF
.	TRBV6-5	.	TRBJ1-2	TGTGCCAGCAGTTCGCCCCAGGGCACCTATGGCTACCCCTTC	CASSSPQGTYGYPF
.	TRBV19	.	TRBJ1-1	TGTGCCAGTCACGTGGGGGCAGCTCGAGCTTTCTTT	CASHVGAARAFF
.	TRBV5-4	.	TRBJ2-1	TGTGCCAGCAGCTTGATAAATGAGCAGTTCTTC	CASSLINEQFF
.	TRBV19	TRBD2	TRBJ2-3	TGTGCCAGTAGCGGGGGGGGTGCTACCTATAGCACAGATACGCAGTATTTT	CASSGGGATYSTDTQYF
.	TRBV6-5	.	TRBJ1-2	TGTGCCAGCAGTTCCGGGGGCTATGGCTACACCTTC	CASSSGGYGYTF
.	TRBV19	.	TRBJ1-5	TGTGCCAGTAGGCCGGGGGGCGCGGGGCAGCCCCAGCATTTT	CASRPGGAGQPQHF
.	TRBV4-3	.	TRBJ1-5	TGCGCCAGCAGCCAAGAGGGAGGGGCGAATCGTCAGCCCCAGCATTTT	CASSQEGGANRQPQHF
.	TRBV5-4	TRBD2	TRBJ2-7	TGTGCCAGCAGCATTAGCGGGGGGGGATCCTACGAGCAGTACTTC	CASSISGGGSYEQYF
.	TRBV18	.	TRBJ2-7	TGTGCCAGCTCACCACGCCCAGGCGACTACGAGCAGTACTTC	CASSPRPGDYEQYF
.	TRBV29-1	.	TRBJ2-1	TGCAGCGCGAACCCCAGGGGATCGAACAATGAGCAGTTCTTC	CSANPRGSNNEQFF
.	TRBV7-9	.	TRBJ2-7	TGTGCCAGCAGTCCCCTCGCGACAGGCCTCTCCTACGAGCAGTACTTC	CASSPLATGLSYEQYF
.	TRBV14	.	TRBJ1-1	TGTGCCAGCAGCCGACCAGGTATTAACACTGAAGCTTTCTTT	CASSRPGINTEAFF